What follows is one T cell receptor (beta chain) and its context. Antigen unknown. This sample was taken from a study of T cell responses to AZD1222 COVID-19 vaccine. The CDR3 contains 17 residues. Trimming removed 1 base at V and 4 bases at J, with 17 bases between. Germline CDR1 reads LNHNV; CDR2 reads YYDKDF (reference sequence). TCRdb's copy holds only in-frame clones and misses some; the assay was immunoSEQ multiplex PCR. Seen here are about 150,000 clones, around 90% observed once, and the top ten hold under 2.5%. Findings and limits, study-wide: Only six individuals given AZD1222 were seropositive at baseline. Researchers took repertoire samples only after the peak T cell response had come. White British donors predominated, females outnumbered males, and clonal diversity was possibly underestimated.

The chain combines TRBV15 with TRBJ1-3, with a tentative D call TRBD1 (6 bases). Sample: peripheral blood, taken on day 0 of AZD1222 vaccination. This sequence was found in an adult in good health. CDR3: CATSRGFLQGGGNTIYF. The DNA of the CDR3 is TGTGCCACCAGCAGAGGTTTCTTACAGGGAGGGGGAAACACCATATATTTT.